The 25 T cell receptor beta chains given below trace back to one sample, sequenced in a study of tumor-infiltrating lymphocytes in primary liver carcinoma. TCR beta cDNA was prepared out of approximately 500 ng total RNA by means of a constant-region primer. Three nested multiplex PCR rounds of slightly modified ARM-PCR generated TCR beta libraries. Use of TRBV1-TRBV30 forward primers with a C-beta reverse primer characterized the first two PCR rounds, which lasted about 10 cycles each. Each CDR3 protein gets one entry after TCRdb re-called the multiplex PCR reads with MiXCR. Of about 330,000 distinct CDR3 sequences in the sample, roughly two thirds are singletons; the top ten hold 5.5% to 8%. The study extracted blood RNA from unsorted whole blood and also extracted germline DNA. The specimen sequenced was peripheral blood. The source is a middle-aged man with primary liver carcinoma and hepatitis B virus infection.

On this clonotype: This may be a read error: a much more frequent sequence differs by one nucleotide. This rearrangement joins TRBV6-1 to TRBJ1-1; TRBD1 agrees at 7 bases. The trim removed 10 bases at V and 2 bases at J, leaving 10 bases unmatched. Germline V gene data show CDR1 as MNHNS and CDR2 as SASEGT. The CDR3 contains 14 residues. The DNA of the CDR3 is TGTGCCATCAGCCGGGACAGCCGAAACACTGAAGCTTTCTTT. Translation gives CAISRDSRNTEAFF.

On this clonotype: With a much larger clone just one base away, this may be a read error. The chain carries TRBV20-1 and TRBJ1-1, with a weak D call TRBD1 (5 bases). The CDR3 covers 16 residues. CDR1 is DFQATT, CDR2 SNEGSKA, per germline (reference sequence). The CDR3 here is CRADSGDPGLGTEAFF. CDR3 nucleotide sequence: TGCAGGGCTGACTCCGGGGACCCGGGATTGGGCACTGAAGCTTTCTTT.

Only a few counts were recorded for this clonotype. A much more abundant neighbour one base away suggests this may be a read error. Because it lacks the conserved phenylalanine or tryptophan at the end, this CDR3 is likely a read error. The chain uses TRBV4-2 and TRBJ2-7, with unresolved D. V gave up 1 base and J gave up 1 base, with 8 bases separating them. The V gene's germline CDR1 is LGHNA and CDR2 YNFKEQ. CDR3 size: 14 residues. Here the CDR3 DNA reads TGTGCCAGCAGCCAAGCTTGGGATTCCTACGAGCAGTACTCC. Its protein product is CASSQAWDSYEQYS.

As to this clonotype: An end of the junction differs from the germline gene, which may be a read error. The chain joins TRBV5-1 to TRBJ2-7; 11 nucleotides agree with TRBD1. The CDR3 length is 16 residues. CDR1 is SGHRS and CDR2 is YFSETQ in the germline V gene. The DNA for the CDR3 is TGCGCCAGCAGATTGGAAGGGACAGGGGGGATTTACGAGCAGTACTTC. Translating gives CASRLEGTGGIYEQYF. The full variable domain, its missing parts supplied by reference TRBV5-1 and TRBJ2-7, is KAGVTQTPRYLIKTRGQQVTLSCSPISGHRSVSWYQQTPGQGLQFLFEYFSETQRNKGNFPGRFSGRQFSNSRSEMNVSTLELGDSALYLCASRLEGTGGIYEQYFGPGTRLTVT.

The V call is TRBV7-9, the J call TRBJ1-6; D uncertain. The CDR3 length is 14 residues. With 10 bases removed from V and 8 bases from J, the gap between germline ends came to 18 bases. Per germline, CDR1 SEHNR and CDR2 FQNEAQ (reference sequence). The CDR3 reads CANGPGIIDSPLHF. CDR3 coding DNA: TGTGCCAACGGCCCCGGGATCATAGATTCACCCCTCCACTTT.

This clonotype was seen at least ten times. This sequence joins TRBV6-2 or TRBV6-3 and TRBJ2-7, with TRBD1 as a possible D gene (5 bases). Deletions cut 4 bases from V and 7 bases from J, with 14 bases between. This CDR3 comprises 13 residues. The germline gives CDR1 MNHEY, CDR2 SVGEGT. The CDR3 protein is CASSLDTFLEQYF. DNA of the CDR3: TGTGCCAGCAGTTTGGACACCTTCCTGGAGCAGTACTTC.

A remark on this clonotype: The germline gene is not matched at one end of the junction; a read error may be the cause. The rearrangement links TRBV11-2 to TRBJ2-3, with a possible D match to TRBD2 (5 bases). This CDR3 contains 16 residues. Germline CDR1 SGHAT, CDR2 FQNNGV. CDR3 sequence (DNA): TGTGCCAGCAGCCCTTTCGTGGGAGCCCGCACAGATATGCAGTATTTT. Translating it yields CASSPFVGARTDMQYF.

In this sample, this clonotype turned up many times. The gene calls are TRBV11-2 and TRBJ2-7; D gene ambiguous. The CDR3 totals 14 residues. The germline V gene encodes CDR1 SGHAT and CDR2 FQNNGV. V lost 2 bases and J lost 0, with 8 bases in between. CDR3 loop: CASSLSQNSYEQYF. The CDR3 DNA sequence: TGTGCCAGCAGCTTATCGCAGAACTCCTACGAGCAGTACTTC.

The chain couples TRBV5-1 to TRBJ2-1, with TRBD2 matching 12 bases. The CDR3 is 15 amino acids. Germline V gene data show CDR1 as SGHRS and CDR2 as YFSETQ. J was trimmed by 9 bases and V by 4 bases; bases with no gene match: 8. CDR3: CASSLGTLAGGEQFF. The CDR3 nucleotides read TGCGCCAGCAGCCTGGGAACACTAGCGGGAGGTGAGCAGTTCTTC. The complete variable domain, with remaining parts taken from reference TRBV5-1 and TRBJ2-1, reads KAGVTQTPRYLIKTRGQQVTLSCSPISGHRSVSWYQQTPGQGLQFLFEYFSETQRNKGNFPGRFSGRQFSNSRSEMNVSTLELGDSALYLCASSLGTLAGGEQFFGPGTRLTVL.

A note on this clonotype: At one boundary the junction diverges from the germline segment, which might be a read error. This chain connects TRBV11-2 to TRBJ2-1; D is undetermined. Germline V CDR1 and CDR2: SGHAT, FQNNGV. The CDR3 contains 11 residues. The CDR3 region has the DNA TGTGCCAGCAGCTTCATCACAGAGCAGTTGTTC. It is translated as CASSFITEQLF.

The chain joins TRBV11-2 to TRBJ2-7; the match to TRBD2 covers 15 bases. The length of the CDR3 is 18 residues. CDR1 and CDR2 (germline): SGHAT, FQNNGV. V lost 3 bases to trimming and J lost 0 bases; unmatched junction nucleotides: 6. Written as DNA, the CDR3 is TGTGCCAGCAGCTTCCCGGGACTAGCGGGAGGTTTCTCCTACGAGCAGTACTTC. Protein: CASSFPGLAGGFSYEQYF.

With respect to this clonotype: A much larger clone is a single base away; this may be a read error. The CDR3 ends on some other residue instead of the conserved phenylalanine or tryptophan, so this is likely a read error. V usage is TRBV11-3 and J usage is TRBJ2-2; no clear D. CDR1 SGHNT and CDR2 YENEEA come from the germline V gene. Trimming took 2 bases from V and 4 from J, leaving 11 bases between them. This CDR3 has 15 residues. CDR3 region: CASSLSGVLTGELFL. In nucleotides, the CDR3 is TGTGCCAGCAGCTTAAGTGGTGTTCTCACCGGGGAGCTGTTTCTT.

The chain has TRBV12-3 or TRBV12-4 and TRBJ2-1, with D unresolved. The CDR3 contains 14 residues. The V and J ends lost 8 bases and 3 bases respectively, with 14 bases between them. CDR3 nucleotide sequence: TGTGCCAGCGGGGAAACGTACAGCTACAATGAGCAGTTCTTC. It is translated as CASGETYSYNEQFF.

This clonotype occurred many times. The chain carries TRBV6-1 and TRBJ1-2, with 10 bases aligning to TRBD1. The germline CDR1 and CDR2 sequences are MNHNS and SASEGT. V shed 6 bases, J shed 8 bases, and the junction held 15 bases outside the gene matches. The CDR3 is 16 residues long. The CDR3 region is CASREPGTGETLGYTF. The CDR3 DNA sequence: TGTGCCAGCAGAGAGCCCGGGACAGGGGAAACTTTGGGCTACACCTTC.

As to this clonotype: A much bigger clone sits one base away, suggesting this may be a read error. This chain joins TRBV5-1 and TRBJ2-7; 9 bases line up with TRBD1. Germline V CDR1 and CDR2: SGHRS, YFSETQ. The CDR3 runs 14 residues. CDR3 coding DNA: TGCACCAGCAGCTCAGAGGGACAGGGAGACGAGCAGTACTTC. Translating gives CTSSSEGQGDEQYF.

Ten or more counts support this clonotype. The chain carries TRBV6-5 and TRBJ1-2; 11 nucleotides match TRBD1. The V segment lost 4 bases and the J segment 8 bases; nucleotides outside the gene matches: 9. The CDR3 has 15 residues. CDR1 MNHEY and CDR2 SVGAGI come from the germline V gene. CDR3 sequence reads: CASSSVGQGAAGYTF. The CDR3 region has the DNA TGTGCCAGCAGTTCCGTCGGACAGGGGGCGGCAGGCTACACCTTC.

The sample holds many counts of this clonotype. CDR3 region: CASSLVPTGTGLSFGELFF. The DNA for the CDR3 is TGTGCCAGCAGCTTAGTCCCAACGGGGACAGGGTTAAGTTTCGGGGAGCTGTTTTTT. The chain couples TRBV11-2 to TRBJ2-2; 9 bases map to TRBD1. Per the germline V gene, CDR1 is SGHAT and CDR2 is FQNNGV. With 1 base clipped from V and 7 bases from J, the junction kept 16 bases outside the gene matches. This CDR3 contains 19 residues.

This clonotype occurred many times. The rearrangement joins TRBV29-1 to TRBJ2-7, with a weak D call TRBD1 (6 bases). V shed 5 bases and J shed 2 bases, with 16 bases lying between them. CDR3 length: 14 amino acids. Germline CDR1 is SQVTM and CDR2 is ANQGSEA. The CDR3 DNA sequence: TGCAGCGTTTTCTTGGGGACAAGCGCCTACGAGCAGTACTTC. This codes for CSVFLGTSAYEQYF.

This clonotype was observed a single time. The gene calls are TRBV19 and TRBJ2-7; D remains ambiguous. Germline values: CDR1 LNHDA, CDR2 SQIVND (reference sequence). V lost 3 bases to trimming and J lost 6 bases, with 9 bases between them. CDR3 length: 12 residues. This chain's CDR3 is CASSIGSSEQYF. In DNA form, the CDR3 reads TGTGCCAGTAGTATTGGTTCCAGCGAGCAGTACTTC.

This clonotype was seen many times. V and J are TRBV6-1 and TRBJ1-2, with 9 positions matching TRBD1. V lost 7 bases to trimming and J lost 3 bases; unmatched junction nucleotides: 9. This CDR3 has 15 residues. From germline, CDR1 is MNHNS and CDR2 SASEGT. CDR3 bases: TGTGCCAGCACACTACAGGGGGCGTACGACTATGGCTACACCTTC. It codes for CASTLQGAYDYGYTF.

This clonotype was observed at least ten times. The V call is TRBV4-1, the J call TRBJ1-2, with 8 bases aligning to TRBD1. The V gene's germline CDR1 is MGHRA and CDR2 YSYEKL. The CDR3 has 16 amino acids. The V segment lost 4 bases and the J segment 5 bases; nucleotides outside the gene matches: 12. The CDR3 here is CASSRGMTGDFYGYTF. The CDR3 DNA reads TGCGCCAGCAGCCGAGGAATGACAGGGGACTTTTATGGCTACACCTTC.

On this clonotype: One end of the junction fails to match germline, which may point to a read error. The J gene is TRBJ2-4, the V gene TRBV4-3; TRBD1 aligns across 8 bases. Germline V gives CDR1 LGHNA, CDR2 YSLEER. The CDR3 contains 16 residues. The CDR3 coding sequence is TGCGCCAGCAGCCAAGTTAGCGGACAGGGAAAAAAGATTCAGTACTTC. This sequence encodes CASSQVSGQGKKIQYF.

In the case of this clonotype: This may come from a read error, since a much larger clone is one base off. The CDR3 coding sequence is TGTGCCAGCAGTTTGGCTAGCGGCAAAACCATTCAGTACTTC. Its protein product is CASSLASGKTIQYF. V usage is TRBV6-2 or TRBV6-3 and J usage is TRBJ2-4; 7 bases match TRBD2. Looked up from germline, CDR1 is MNHEY and CDR2 is SVGEGT. This CDR3 has 14 residues.

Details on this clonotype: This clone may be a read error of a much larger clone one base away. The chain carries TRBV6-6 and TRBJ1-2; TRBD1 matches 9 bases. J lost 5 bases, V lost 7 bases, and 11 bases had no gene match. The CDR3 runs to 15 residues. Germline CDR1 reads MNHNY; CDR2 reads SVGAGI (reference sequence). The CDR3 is CASTDPVTGGYGYTF. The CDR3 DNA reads TGTGCCAGCACCGATCCCGTGACAGGGGGTTATGGCTACACCTTC.

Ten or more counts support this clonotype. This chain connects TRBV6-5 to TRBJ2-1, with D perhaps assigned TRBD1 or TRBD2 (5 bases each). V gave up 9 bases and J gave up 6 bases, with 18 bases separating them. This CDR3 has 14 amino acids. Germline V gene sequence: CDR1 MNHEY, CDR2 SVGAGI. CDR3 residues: CASSGTHFGNEQFF. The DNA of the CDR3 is TGTGCCAGTTCCGGGACCCACTTCGGCAATGAGCAGTTCTTC.